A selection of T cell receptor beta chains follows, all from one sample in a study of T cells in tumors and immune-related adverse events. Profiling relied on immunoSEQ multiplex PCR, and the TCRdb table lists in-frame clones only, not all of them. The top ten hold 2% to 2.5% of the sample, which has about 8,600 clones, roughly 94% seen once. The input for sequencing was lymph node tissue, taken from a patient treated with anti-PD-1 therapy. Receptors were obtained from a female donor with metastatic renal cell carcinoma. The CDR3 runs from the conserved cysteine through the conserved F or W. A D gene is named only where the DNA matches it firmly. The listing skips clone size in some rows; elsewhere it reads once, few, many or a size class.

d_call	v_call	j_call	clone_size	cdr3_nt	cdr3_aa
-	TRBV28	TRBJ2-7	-	TGTGCCAGCAGTTTCTCCGTCTACGAGCAGTACTTC	CASSFSVYEQYF
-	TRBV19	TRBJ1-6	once	TGTGCCAGTAGTACGCAGACCCAAAATTCACCCCTCCACTTT	CASSTQTQNSPLHF
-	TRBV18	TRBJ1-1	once	TGTGCCAGCTCACCATCAGGAAATCCGAACACTGAAGCTTTCTTT	CASSPSGNPNTEAFF
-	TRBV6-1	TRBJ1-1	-	TGTGCCAGCAGTGAAATGCAGGGAAACACTGAAGCTTTCTTT	CASSEMQGNTEAFF
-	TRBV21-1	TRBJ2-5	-	TGTGCCAGCAGCAGCCGGACTAGCGGGAGCGGAGGTCGCCAAGAGACCCAGTACTTC	CASSSRTSGSGGRQETQYF
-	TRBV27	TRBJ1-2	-	TGTGCCAGCAGTTTAAAGGGGACCCTTAACTATGGCTACACCTTC	CASSLKGTLNYGYTF
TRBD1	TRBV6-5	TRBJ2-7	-	TGTGCCAGCCAGAGACAGGGCAACGAGCAGTACTTC	CASQRQGNEQYF
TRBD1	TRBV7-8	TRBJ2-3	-	TGTGCCAGCAGCTTAGATGGGGCAGGGGGAGATACGCAGTATTTT	CASSLDGAGGDTQYF
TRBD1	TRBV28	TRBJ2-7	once	TGTGCCAGCAGTTTATCCCCCGGGACAGGGGGCGCGGAGCAGTACTTC	CASSLSPGTGGAEQYF
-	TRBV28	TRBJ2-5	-	TGTGCCAGCAGTTTATGGGGCTCTCCAGAGATTCTCCAAGAGACCCAGTACTTC	CASSLWGSPEILQETQYF
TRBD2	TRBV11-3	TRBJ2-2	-	TGTGCCAGCTCGGTCGGACTAGCGGGAGCGAACACCGGGGAGCTGTTTTTT	CASSVGLAGANTGELFF
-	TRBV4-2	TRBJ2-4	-	TGTGCCAGCAGCCAAGAACGACAGGGACTAAAAAACATTCAGTACTTC	CASSQERQGLKNIQYF
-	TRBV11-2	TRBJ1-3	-	TGTGCCAGCAGCTTTACAGGGTTCTCTGGAAACACCATATATTTT	CASSFTGFSGNTIYF
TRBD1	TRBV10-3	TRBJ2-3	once	TGTGCCACCGGGACAGGGCGCGCAGATACGCAGTATTTT	CATGTGRADTQYF
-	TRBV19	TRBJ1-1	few	TGTGCCAGTAGTATAGGCTTGGGTAACACTGAAGCTTTCTTT	CASSIGLGNTEAFF